This T cell receptor (beta chain) comes out of a study of blood T cells in healthy people across ages. This clonotype has a handful of counts. The target antigen is unknown. Findings and caveats of the study: Percentage of naive T cells showed a strong correlation with TCR beta diversity. Getting older went along with TCR beta diversity per million T cells dropping roughly linearly. Diversity estimates from one million T cells were considered underestimates.

The use of a sample-barcoded 5' primer and a J-beta primer mix characterized a second PCR of roughly 6 to 12 cycles. TCRdb passed the 5' RACE reads through MiXCR, listing each CDR3 protein once. The sample yields over 1.5 million distinct CDR3 sequences, about 50% seen once. V was pared by 9 bases and J by 1 base, with 6 bases of the junction left unmatched. This CDR3 comprises 14 residues. Germline assignment: CDR1 MDHEN and CDR2 SYDVKM. The material sequenced was blood. This clonotype originated in a woman in her 40s in good health. This chain links TRBV28 with TRBJ2-3, with 8 nucleotides matching TRBD2. Written as DNA, the CDR3 is TGTGCCAGTGTAGCGGGGAGGGGCACAGATACGCAGTATTTT. Translating gives CASVAGRGTDTQYF.